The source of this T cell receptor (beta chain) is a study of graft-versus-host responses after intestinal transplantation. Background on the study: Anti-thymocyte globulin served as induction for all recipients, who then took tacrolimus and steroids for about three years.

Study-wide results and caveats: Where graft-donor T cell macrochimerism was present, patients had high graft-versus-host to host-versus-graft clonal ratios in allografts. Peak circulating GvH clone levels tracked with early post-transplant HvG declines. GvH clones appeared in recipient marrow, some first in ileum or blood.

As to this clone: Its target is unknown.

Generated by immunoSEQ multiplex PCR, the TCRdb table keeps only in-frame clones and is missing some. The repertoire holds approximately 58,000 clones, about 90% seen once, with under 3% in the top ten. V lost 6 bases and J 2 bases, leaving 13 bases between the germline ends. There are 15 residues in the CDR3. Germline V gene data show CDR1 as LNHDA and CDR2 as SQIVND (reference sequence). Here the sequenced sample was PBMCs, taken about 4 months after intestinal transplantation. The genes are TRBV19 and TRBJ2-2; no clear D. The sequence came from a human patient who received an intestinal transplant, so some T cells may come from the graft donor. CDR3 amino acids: CASRTGVSNTGELFF. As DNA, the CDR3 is TGTGCCAGTAGGACCGGAGTGTCAAACACCGGGGAGCTGTTTTTT. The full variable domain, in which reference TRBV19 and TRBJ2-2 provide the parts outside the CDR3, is DGGITQSPKYLFRKEGQNVTLSCEQNLNHDAMYWYRQDPGQGLRLIYYSQIVNDFQKGDIAEGYSVSREKKESFPLTVTSAQKNPTAFYLCASRTGVSNTGELFFGEGSRLTVL.